One sample yielded the 29 T cell receptor beta chains listed below, sequenced in a study of T-cell reconstitution after alpha-beta-depleted transplantation in children. Unique molecular identifiers were built into the TCRbeta library. Each CDR3 protein gets one entry after TCRdb re-called the PCR reads with MiXCR. The sample contains 700,000 to 850,000 distinct CDR3 sequences, roughly 15% of which appear only once. The sequencing used PBMCs, mostly from graft donor cells, collected 360 days after TCRalphabeta/CD19-depleted stem cell transplant. The receptor set was obtained from a male patient younger than 18 who had a stem cell transplant for acute lymphoblastic leukemia, so the T cells may come from the graft donor.

This chain links TRBV11-2 with TRBJ2-1, with TRBD2 as a possible D gene (5 bases). Germline CDR1 is SGHAT and CDR2 is FQNNGV. The CDR3 is 13 amino acids. The V gene lost 8 bases and the J gene lost 1 base, with 9 bases spanning the gap. The CDR3 nucleotides read TGTGCCAGCGAACCGGGGTCCTACAATGAGCAGTTCTTC. Translated, it gives CASEPGSYNEQFF.

The chain uses TRBV7-3 and TRBJ2-2, with TRBD2 identical over 7 bases. This CDR3 comprises 14 residues. The trim removed 3 bases at V and 8 bases at J, leaving 6 bases unmatched. Germline V gene lookup returns CDR1 SGHTA and CDR2 FQGTGA. The CDR3: CASSLGGSLGELFF. Written as DNA, the CDR3 is TGTGCCAGCAGCTTGGGGGGGAGTCTGGGGGAGCTGTTTTTT.

This clonotype occurred a few times. V usage is TRBV24-1 and J usage is TRBJ2-3, with D unresolved. The CDR3 consists of 15 residues. The V gene's germline CDR1 is KGHDR and CDR2 SFDVKD. Trimming pared 1 base from V and 6 bases from J, leaving 13 bases between. CDR3 residues: CATSDLIARKDTQYF. CDR3 in DNA: TGTGCCACCAGTGATTTAATTGCGAGGAAGGATACGCAGTATTTT.

The chain is built from TRBV19 and TRBJ2-7; 8 bases fit TRBD2. V lost 2 bases to trimming and J lost 1 base; unmatched junction nucleotides: 4. Germline CDR1 is LNHDA and CDR2 is SQIVND (reference sequence). The CDR3 spans 15 residues. The CDR3 loop is CASSIQLAASYEQYF. The CDR3 bases are TGTGCCAGTAGTATACAACTAGCGGCATCCTACGAGCAGTACTTC.

The chain recombines TRBV5-8 with TRBJ1-1; 8 positions match TRBD1. In germline, CDR1 is SGHTS, CDR2 YDEGEE. Trimming removed 5 bases from V and 5 bases from J; junction bases left unmatched: 5. CDR3 length: 13 amino acids. CDR3 region: CASRRTGRTEAFF. In nucleotides, the CDR3 is TGTGCCAGCAGACGGACAGGGCGAACTGAAGCTTTCTTT.

This rearrangement joins TRBV12-3 or TRBV12-4 to TRBJ1-1; unclear D gene. Trimming pared 6 bases from V and 2 bases from J, leaving 7 bases between. The CDR3 is made up of 12 amino acids. The CDR3 nucleotides are TGTGCCAGCAGGCGCTACAACACTGAAGCTTTCTTT. This sequence encodes CASRRYNTEAFF.

The chain has TRBV30 and TRBJ2-1; D not certain. Germline loops: CDR1 GTSNPN, CDR2 SVGIG (reference sequence). The CDR3 has 16 residues. Between the trimmed V and J ends, which lost 5 bases and 6 bases, there was a span of 23 bases. CDR3 sequence: CAWDVWRLFVANEQFF. DNA for the CDR3: TGTGCCTGGGACGTTTGGCGTCTTTTCGTTGCCAATGAGCAGTTCTTC.

This rearrangement joins TRBV7-2 to TRBJ2-3, with 8 bases matching TRBD2. The germline CDR1 and CDR2 sequences are SGHTA and FQGNSA. The CDR3 totals 16 residues. Losses at the gene ends were 5 bases for V and 2 bases for J; bases not matched to a gene: 9. CDR3 protein: CASSLLAGFPTDTQYF. The CDR3, as DNA: TGTGCCAGCAGCCTCCTAGCGGGTTTTCCCACAGATACGCAGTATTTT.

This clonotype was counted a few times. The CDR3 DNA follows: TGTGCCAGCAGTTACCCCAGGGGCTCCGGCGGGGAGCTGTTTTTT. This codes for CASSYPRGSGGELFF. The rearrangement joins TRBV6-2 or TRBV6-3 to TRBJ2-2, with D tentatively TRBD1 (6 bases). The CDR3 consists of 15 residues. The V end lost 2 bases, the J end lost 7 bases, and 14 bases lay between the germline ends. Looked up from germline, CDR1 is MNHEY and CDR2 is SVGEGT.

The chain couples TRBV12-3 or TRBV12-4 to TRBJ2-3; D not certain. The CDR3 loop spans 16 amino acids. The ends were cut back, 6 bases at V and 0 bases at J, with 16 bases in the middle. In nucleotides, the CDR3 is TGTGCCAGCAGCCCCTTGATGGGCCAGAGCACAGATACGCAGTATTTT. It translates to CASSPLMGQSTDTQYF.

This clonotype was observed a handful of times. The chain links TRBV3-1 to TRBJ1-6; TRBD1 matches 7 bases. This CDR3 is 15 amino acids long. J was trimmed by 9 bases and V by 4 bases; bases with no gene match: 9. The V gene's germline CDR1 is LGHDT and CDR2 YNNKEL (reference sequence). The CDR3 spells CASSRYDRDGSPLHF. DNA of the CDR3: TGTGCCAGCAGCCGATACGACAGGGATGGTTCACCCCTCCACTTT.

The chain is built from TRBV5-1 and TRBJ2-7, with 10 bases lining up with TRBD1. The CDR3 is 15 amino acids. From germline, CDR1 is SGHRS and CDR2 YFSETQ. The J segment lost 3 bases and the V segment lost 0 bases, leaving 3 bases of the junction unmatched. CDR3 sequence reads: CASSLVGQGIYEQYF. CDR3 sequence (DNA): TGCGCCAGCAGCTTGGTGGGACAGGGGATCTACGAGCAGTACTTC.

The rearrangement uses TRBV12-3 or TRBV12-4 and TRBJ2-3; a possible D gene is TRBD2 (5 bases). V lost 3 bases and J 6 bases, leaving 16 bases between the germline ends. The CDR3 runs 15 residues. CDR3 nucleotide sequence: TGTGCCAGCAGTTTGGGTTCAGGAGTAGCGGATACGCAGTATTTT. This codes for CASSLGSGVADTQYF.

The CDR3 nucleotides are TGTGCCAGCAGCTTAGATAATAGGGGTCAGCCCCAGCATTTT. Its protein is CASSLDNRGQPQHF. This chain joins TRBV7-2 and TRBJ1-5, with D perhaps matching TRBD1 (5 bases). The CDR3 is 14 residues long. Germline CDR1 is SGHTA and CDR2 is FQGNSA. With 1 base removed from V and 6 bases from J, the gap between germline ends came to 10 bases.

This clonotype was seen a single time. The chain is built from TRBV16 and TRBJ2-1, with 13 bases aligning to TRBD2. Germline loops: CDR1 KGHSY, CDR2 FQNENV. Trimming at V came to 5 bases and at J to 8 bases, leaving 9 bases not matched to a gene. The CDR3 spans 16 residues. The CDR3 sequence is CASSSTGLAGMDEQFF. CDR3 nucleotide sequence: TGTGCCAGCAGCTCCACGGGACTAGCGGGAATGGATGAGCAGTTCTTC.

V is TRBV15 and J is TRBJ2-3; unclear D gene. The CDR3 is made up of 13 amino acids. Trimming took 5 bases from V and 2 from J, leaving 8 bases between them. In germline, CDR1 is LNHNV, CDR2 YYDKDF (reference sequence). CDR3 residues: CATSSQSTDTQYF. Written as DNA, the CDR3 is TGTGCCACCAGCTCCCAGTCCACAGATACGCAGTATTTT. Using reference TRBV15 and TRBJ2-3 for the parts outside the CDR3, the full variable domain is DAMVIQNPRYQVTQFGKPVTLSCSQTLNHNVMYWYQQKSSQAPKLLFHYYDKDFNNEADTPDNFQSRRPNTSFCFLDIRSPGLGDTAMYLCATSSQSTDTQYFGPGTRLTVL.

The rearrangement links TRBV21-1 to TRBJ2-7; the DNA was not compared with TRBD2, the D call given in the table. TRBV21-1 is tagged as a pseudogene. CDR3 length: 17 amino acids. For the CDR3, the DNA is TGTGCCAGCAGCAAAGATTCGAGCGGGAGGGGGGCCTACGAGCAGTACTTC. Translated: CASSKDSSGRGAYEQYF.

This clonotype showed up just a few times. The chain couples TRBV4-1 to TRBJ2-5, with D unresolved. Germline values: CDR1 MGHRA, CDR2 YSYEKL. V lost 3 bases, J lost 3 bases, and 11 bases lay in between. The CDR3 is 14 amino acids. The CDR3 here is CASSQSPIEETQYF. CDR3 coding DNA: TGCGCCAGCAGCCAGAGTCCCATCGAAGAGACCCAGTACTTC.

The chain is built from TRBV7-8 and TRBJ2-7; 8 bases line up with TRBD2. The CDR3 spans 15 residues. Per germline, CDR1 SGHVS and CDR2 FQNEAQ. Trimming removed 5 bases from V and 3 bases from J; junction bases left unmatched: 9. CDR3 residues: CASSPFNGGGYEQYF. CDR3 bases: TGTGCCAGCAGCCCTTTTAACGGGGGGGGCTACGAGCAGTACTTC.

The chain recombines TRBV19 with TRBJ2-6; D may correspond to TRBD1 or TRBD2 (5 bases each). The germline CDR1 and CDR2 sequences are LNHDA and SQIVND (reference sequence). There are 15 residues in the CDR3. Between the trimmed V and J ends, which lost 8 bases and 0 bases, there was a span of 11 bases. This chain's CDR3 is CASRDGSSGANVLTF. Written as DNA, the CDR3 is TGTGCCAGTCGGGACGGTTCCTCTGGGGCCAACGTCCTGACTTTC.

The genes are TRBV4-2 and TRBJ1-6; no firm D call. The CDR3 runs 15 residues. Germline CDR1 is LGHNA and CDR2 is YNFKEQ. V was trimmed by 2 bases and J by 4 bases, leaving 9 bases between them. CDR3 sequence (DNA): TGTGCCAGCAGCCAATCAACAGCATATAATTCACCCCTCCACTTT. It encodes CASSQSTAYNSPLHF.

This clonotype was recorded a few times. V and J are TRBV3-1 and TRBJ2-2, with D possibly TRBD2 on 5 matching bases. Trimming took 0 bases from V and 4 from J, leaving 15 bases between them. CDR1 and CDR2 from the germline V gene are LGHDT and YNNKEL (reference sequence). The CDR3 sequence is 17 residues long. In nucleotides, the CDR3 is TGTGCCAGCAGCCAAGATCGCGGGCCTCCTACCACCGGGGAGCTGTTTTTT. This translates into CASSQDRGPPTTGELFF.

The chain combines TRBV19 with TRBJ2-1; no reliable D call. Trimming shortened V by 6 bases and J by 0 bases, and 9 bases separated the two germline ends. The CDR3 loop spans 14 amino acids. CDR1 and CDR2 (germline): LNHDA, SQIVND (reference sequence). In DNA form, the CDR3 reads TGTGCCAGTAGAGACTTTTACTCCTACAATGAGCAGTTCTTC. This encodes CASRDFYSYNEQFF.

V usage is TRBV5-1 and J usage is TRBJ2-2; D gene uncertain. Per the germline V gene, CDR1 is SGHRS and CDR2 is YFSETQ. CDR3 length: 17 residues. V was trimmed by 0 bases and J by 0 bases, leaving 12 bases between them. The CDR3 nucleotides read TGCGCCAGCAGCTTGGTTCCCCAGCCATCGAACACCGGGGAGCTGTTTTTT. Amino acid sequence: CASSLVPQPSNTGELFF.

This clonotype was detected a few times. V is TRBV5-1 and J is TRBJ1-1; no definite D call. This CDR3 has 14 residues. Per germline, CDR1 SGHRS and CDR2 YFSETQ. V was clipped by 1 base and J by 5 bases, with 12 bases between them. The CDR3 nucleotides are TGCGCCAGCAGCTTGCACTTATCGGTTACTGAAGCTTTCTTT. Its translation is CASSLHLSVTEAFF.

The table lists this clonotype with a few counts. V and J are TRBV12-3 or TRBV12-4 and TRBJ2-5; D is undetermined. CDR3 length equals 13 residues. V was clipped by 6 bases and J by 2 bases, with 10 bases between them. The CDR3 loop is CASSQVPQETQYF. The CDR3 nucleotides are TGTGCCAGCAGCCAAGTCCCACAAGAGACCCAGTACTTC.

The rearrangement joins TRBV7-8 to TRBJ1-5; possible D gene TRBD1, 5 bases. V gave up 6 bases and J gave up 4 bases, with 16 bases separating them. The germline gives CDR1 SGHVS, CDR2 FQNEAQ. The CDR3 contains 15 residues. CDR3 region: CASSSHRTRNQPQHF. The CDR3 DNA is TGTGCCAGCAGTTCCCACAGGACCAGGAATCAGCCCCAGCATTTT.

This rearrangement joins TRBV21-1 to TRBJ2-3; TRBD2 reflects the table's D call only, with no check against the DNA. TRBV21-1 is a documented pseudogene. This CDR3 is built from 17 residues. The CDR3 DNA follows: TGTGCCAGCAGCAAAGAAGAGCTAGCGGAGAGCACAGATACGCAGTATTTT. Protein sequence: CASSKEELAESTDTQYF.

The chain employs TRBV7-2 and TRBJ2-1; 8 bases line up with TRBD1. The CDR3 contains 15 residues. Germline V gives CDR1 SGHTA, CDR2 FQGNSA. Trimming at V came to 3 bases and at J to 7 bases, leaving 8 bases not matched to a gene. CDR3 protein: CASSFAGTGTNEQFF. In DNA, the CDR3 is TGTGCCAGCAGCTTCGCCGGGACAGGTACTAATGAGCAGTTCTTC.